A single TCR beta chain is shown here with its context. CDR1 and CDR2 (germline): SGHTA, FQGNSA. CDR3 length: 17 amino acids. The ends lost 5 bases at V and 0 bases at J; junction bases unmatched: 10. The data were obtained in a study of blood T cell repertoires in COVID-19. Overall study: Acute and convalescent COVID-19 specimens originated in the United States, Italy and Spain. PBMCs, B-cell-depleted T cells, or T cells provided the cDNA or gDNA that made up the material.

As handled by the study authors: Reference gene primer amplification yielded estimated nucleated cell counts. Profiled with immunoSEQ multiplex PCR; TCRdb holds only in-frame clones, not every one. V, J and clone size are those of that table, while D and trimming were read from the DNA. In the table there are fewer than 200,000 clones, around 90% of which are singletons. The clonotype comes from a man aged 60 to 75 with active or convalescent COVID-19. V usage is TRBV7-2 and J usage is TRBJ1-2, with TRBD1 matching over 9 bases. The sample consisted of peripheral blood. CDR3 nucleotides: TGTGCCAGCAGCAGGACAGGGGCCCTTCTAACTAACTATGGCTACACCTTC. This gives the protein CASSRTGALLTNYGYTF.